A selection of T cell receptor beta chains follows, all from one sample in a study of T cell repertoires in cytomegalovirus infection. These receptors are not linked to any known antigen. TCRdb reprocessed the reads with MiXCR, giving one entry per CDR3 protein. The sample holds around 430,000 distinct CDR3 sequences, 40% to 50% seen once. Sequenced here: cultured PBMCs, sampled from culture after CMV antigen stimulation. These receptors originate from a human donor in good health (CMV status not recorded). Some clones in this sample may be carry-over from other donors' samples. CDR3s include the opening cysteine and the closing phenylalanine or tryptophan. A D gene is named only where the DNA matches it firmly. Only some rows state a clone size, as once, few, many or a class for expanded clones.

j_call d_call clone_size v_call cdr3_nt cdr3_aa
TRBJ2-3 TRBD2 many TRBV7-2 TGTGCCAGCAGCTTAGCACGGGGGGGAAAAGATACGCAGTATTTT CASSLARGGKDTQYF
TRBJ1-4 . . TRBV20-1 TGCAGTGTCCAGAGGGGGGCGACGGGGGGAAAACTGTTTTTT CSVQRGATGGKLFF
TRBJ2-5 . . TRBV20-1 TGCAGTGTCGAAGGGTTGGGGACCCAGTACTTC CSVEGLGTQYF
TRBJ2-2 . many TRBV7-8 TGTGCCAGCAGTTCCGGGGGTCGGGGCACCGGGGAGCTGTTTTTT CASSSGGRGTGELFF
TRBJ1-1 TRBD1 once TRBV27 TGTGCCAGCAGAAAGGACAGGGGGAAGGCCACTGAAGCTTTCTTT CASRKDRGKATEAFF
TRBJ1-4 . . TRBV28 TGTGCCAGCAGTTTCGTCGGGCCACTAAGTATTGAAAAACTGTTTTTT CASSFVGPLSIEKLFF
TRBJ2-5 . many TRBV7-2 TGTGCCAGCAGCTTAGTAGAGACCCAGTACTTC CASSLVETQYF
TRBJ2-5 . . TRBV11-2 TGTGCCAGCAGCCATCGAAGGCGGGGACAAGAGACCCAGTACTTC CASSHRRRGQETQYF
TRBJ2-4 TRBD1 . TRBV12-3/TRBV12-4 TGTGCCAGCAGTCGCGGGACACAGGGGGACATTCAGTACTTC CASSRGTQGDIQYF
TRBJ2-7 . . TRBV7-2 TGTGCCAGCAGCTGGGACTACGAGCAGTACTTC CASSWDYEQYF
TRBJ2-7 . . TRBV15 TGTGCCACCAGCAGAAACCAAGCGCCCTCCTGGGAGCAGTACTTC CATSRNQAPSWEQYF
TRBJ1-2 . . TRBV20-1 TGCAGTGCTACGGGTTCCGGCTATGGCTACACCTTC CSATGSGYGYTF
TRBJ2-3 . once TRBV7-6 TGTGCCAGCAGCCTGAGGGGGGTGGAGGATACGCAGTATTTT CASSLRGVEDTQYF
TRBJ2-1 TRBD2 . TRBV7-2 TGTGCCAGCAGCCCCAGGAGGGCGGGAGTAAATGAGCAGTTCTTC CASSPRRAGVNEQFF
TRBJ1-4 . few TRBV12-3/TRBV12-4 TGTGCCAGCAAGCACCGGGGGAGGGGTAATGAAAAACTGTTTTTT CASKHRGRGNEKLFF
TRBJ2-2 . . TRBV7-2 TGTGCCAGCAGCTTAGAGGGGCCCGGGGAGCTGTTTTTT CASSLEGPGELFF
TRBJ2-1 . . TRBV20-1 TGCAGTGCTAGCAAAGAGCAGTTCTTC CSASKEQFF
TRBJ2-3 TRBD2 . TRBV6-1 TGTGCCAGCAGTACAGCGGGGGCGGAGGCAGATACGCAGTATTTT CASSTAGAEADTQYF
TRBJ2-1 TRBD2 few TRBV11-2 TGTGCCAGCAGCTTAGTGGCGGGAGGTGGAGAGCAGTTCTTC CASSLVAGGGEQFF
TRBJ2-7 . few TRBV11-2 TGTGCCAGCAGCTTTACTTCAGACTCCTACGAGCAGTACTTC CASSFTSDSYEQYF
TRBJ2-1 TRBD2 . TRBV12-3/TRBV12-4 TGTGCCAGCAGTCGACGGACTAGCGGGACAACTGAGCAGTTCTTC CASSRRTSGTTEQFF
TRBJ2-7 . once TRBV7-9 TGTGCCAGCAGCTTCGACTCGGTAACCTACGAGCAGTACTTC CASSFDSVTYEQYF
TRBJ2-7 . . TRBV12-5 TGTGCTAGTGGTTTCCTTGGCGAGCAGTACTTC CASGFLGEQYF
TRBJ2-2 . . TRBV6-2/TRBV6-3 TGTGCCAGCACCACCTCCACGGCGGGCGGCACCGGGGAGCTGTTTTTT CASTTSTAGGTGELFF
TRBJ2-5 TRBD2 . TRBV7-3 TGTGCCAGCAGCTTAATGGGACTAGCGGCACAAGAGACCCAGTACTTC CASSLMGLAAQETQYF
TRBJ2-3 TRBD2 . TRBV7-6 TGTGCCAGCAGCTACAGACTAGCGGGAGGGTCGGGAGATACGCAGTATTTT CASSYRLAGGSGDTQYF
TRBJ2-7 . . TRBV10-3 TGTGCCATCAGTGATATCGGGCGTTCCTACGAGCAGTACTTC CAISDIGRSYEQYF
TRBJ2-1 . . TRBV12-3/TRBV12-4 TGTTCCAGCAGTTTAGGGGGACCCTACAATGAGCAGTTCTTC CSSSLGGPYNEQFF
TRBJ2-5 TRBD1 few TRBV7-2 TGTGCCAGCAGCTTACGGTGGGACAGGGGTCCGTGGGAGACCCAGTACTTC CASSLRWDRGPWETQYF
TRBJ2-1 . . TRBV5-3 TGTGCCAGCAGCCCCCAACTCGGGGCGCTGATGTACAATGAGCAGTTCTTC CASSPQLGALMYNEQFF
TRBJ2-1 . . TRBV6-8 TGTGCCAGCAGTTACTCCGGCGCGGGCGCTGAGCAGTTCTTC CASSYSGAGAEQFF
TRBJ2-7 . . TRBV7-2 TGTGCCAGCAGCTTATTCGTCCGGGGCAAGCAGTACTTC CASSLFVRGKQYF
TRBJ1-2 TRBD1 . TRBV7-2 TGTGCCAGCAGCTTCCTCGGGACAGGGATTGGCTACACCTTC CASSFLGTGIGYTF
TRBJ2-1 TRBD2 . TRBV4-1 TGCGCCAGCAGCCAAGGACGGGGGGGGTACAATGAGCAGTTCTTC CASSQGRGGYNEQFF
TRBJ2-7 . few TRBV6-2/TRBV6-3 TGTGCCAGCAGTTTACTCGGAACATTACCCTACGAGCAGTACTTC CASSLLGTLPYEQYF
TRBJ2-3 . few TRBV5-4 TGTGCCAGCAGCCCGGAAAATCCAGATACGCAGTATTTT CASSPENPDTQYF
TRBJ1-3 . . TRBV10-3 TGTGCCATCAGTGAGTCCTCCAACTCTGGAAACACCATATATTTT CAISESSNSGNTIYF
TRBJ2-6 . many TRBV6-1 TGTGCCAGCAGTGAAAGAGGGGGGGACGGGGCCAACGTCCTGACTTTC CASSERGGDGANVLTF
TRBJ1-5 TRBD1 . TRBV19 TGTGCCAGTACCACGGGACAGCCCAATCAGCCCCAGCATTTT CASTTGQPNQPQHF
TRBJ2-2 . . TRBV28 TGTGCCAGCAGCCCCGGACTTGCGAACACCGGGGAGCTGTTTTTT CASSPGLANTGELFF
TRBJ2-1 . few TRBV7-6 TGTGCCAGCAGTGGGTCCGTGAGGGGGGGCGAAGAACACAATGAGCAGTTCTTC CASSGSVRGGEEHNEQFF
TRBJ2-2 TRBD2 many TRBV7-2 TGTGCCAGCAGCCTAATAATGCCGGGACTAGCGGGGGGGCCAAGAACCGGGGAGCTGTTTTTT CASSLIMPGLAGGPRTGELFF
TRBJ2-5 TRBD1 few TRBV7-2 TGTGCCAGCAGCTCACCGGGACAGCAAGAGACCCAGTACTTC CASSSPGQQETQYF